This T cell receptor beta chain derives from a study of human T cells and chemical hapten exposure. Study-wide findings and caveats: There were significantly more large CDR3 similarity clusters among expanded TCRs than among controls.

This CDR3 has 15 amino acids. Germline assignment: CDR1 DFQATT and CDR2 SNEGSKA (reference sequence). Trimming removed 2 bases at V and 0 bases at J, with 8 bases between. TCRdb fed the RACE reads into MiXCR, producing one record per CDR3 protein. The sample lists 65,000 to 90,000 distinct CDR3 sequences; 6% to 8.5% were seen once. About this clonotype: What it binds is unknown.

The time point here: patch test 2, 6 weeks after DPC sensitization. The sample's treatment: therapeutic diphenylcyclopropenone sensitization with weekly scalp DPC. Extraction of total RNA was performed on unfractionated whole blood. The chain links TRBV20-1 to TRBJ1-6; D is perhaps TRBD1 (6 bases). The TCR comes from a young woman with alopecia areata. Some clones in this sample may be carry-over from other donors' samples. This specimen was whole blood, taken in connection with sensitization to the hapten diphenylcyclopropenone (DPC). CDR3 sequence reads: CSARQGSSYNSPLHF. DNA for the CDR3: TGCAGTGCTAGACAGGGGAGCTCCTATAATTCACCCCTCCACTTT.